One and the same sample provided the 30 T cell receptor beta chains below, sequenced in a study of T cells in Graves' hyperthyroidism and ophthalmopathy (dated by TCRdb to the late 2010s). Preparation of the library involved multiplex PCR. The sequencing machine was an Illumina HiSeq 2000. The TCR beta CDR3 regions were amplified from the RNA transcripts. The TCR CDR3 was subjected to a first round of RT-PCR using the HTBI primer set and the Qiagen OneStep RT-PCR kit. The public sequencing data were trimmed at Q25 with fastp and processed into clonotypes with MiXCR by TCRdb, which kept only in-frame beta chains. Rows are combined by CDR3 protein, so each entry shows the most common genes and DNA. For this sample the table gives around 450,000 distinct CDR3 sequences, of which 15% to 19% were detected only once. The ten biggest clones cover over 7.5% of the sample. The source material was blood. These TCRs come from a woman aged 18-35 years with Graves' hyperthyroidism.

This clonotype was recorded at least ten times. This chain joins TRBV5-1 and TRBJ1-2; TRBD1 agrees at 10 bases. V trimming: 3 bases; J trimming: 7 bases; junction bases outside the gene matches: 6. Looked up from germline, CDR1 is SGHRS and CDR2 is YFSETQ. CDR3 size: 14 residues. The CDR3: CASSWGQGNGGYTF. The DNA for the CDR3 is TGCGCCAGCAGCTGGGGACAGGGGAATGGTGGCTACACCTTC.

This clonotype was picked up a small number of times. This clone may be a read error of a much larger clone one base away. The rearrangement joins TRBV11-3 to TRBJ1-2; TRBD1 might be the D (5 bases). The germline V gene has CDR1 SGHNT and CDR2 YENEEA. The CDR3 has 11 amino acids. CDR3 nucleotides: TGTGCCTGCAGCTTACGAGACAGTCGAACCTTC. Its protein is CACSLRDSRTF.

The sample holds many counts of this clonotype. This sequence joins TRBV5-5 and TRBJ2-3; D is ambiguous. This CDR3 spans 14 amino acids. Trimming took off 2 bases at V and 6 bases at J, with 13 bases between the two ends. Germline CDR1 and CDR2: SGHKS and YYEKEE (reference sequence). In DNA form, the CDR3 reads TGTGCCAGCAGCTTAGGAGTAAACCGGGATACGCAGTATTTT. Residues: CASSLGVNRDTQYF.

CDR3: CSVDGHSDVYGYTF. CDR3 DNA sequence: TGCAGCGTTGATGGACACTCCGATGTCTATGGCTACACCTTC. V is TRBV29-1 and J is TRBJ1-2; perhaps TRBD1 as D (5 bases). The V gene lost 3 bases and the J gene lost 4 bases, with 15 bases spanning the gap. Per germline, CDR1 SQVTM and CDR2 ANQGSEA. The CDR3 has 14 residues.

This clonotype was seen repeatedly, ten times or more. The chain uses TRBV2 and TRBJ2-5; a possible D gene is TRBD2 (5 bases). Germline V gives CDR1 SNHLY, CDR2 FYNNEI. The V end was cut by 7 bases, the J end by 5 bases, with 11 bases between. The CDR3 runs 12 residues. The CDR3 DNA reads TGTGCCAGCAATCGAGGGCGGGAGACCCAGTACTTC. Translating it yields CASNRGRETQYF.

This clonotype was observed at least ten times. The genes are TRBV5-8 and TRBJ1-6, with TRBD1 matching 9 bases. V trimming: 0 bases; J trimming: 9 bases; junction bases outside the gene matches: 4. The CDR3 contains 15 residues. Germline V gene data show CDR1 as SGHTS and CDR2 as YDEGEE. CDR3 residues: CASSLEGTGLSPLHF. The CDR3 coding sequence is TGTGCCAGCAGCTTGGAGGGGACAGGGCTTTCACCCCTCCACTTT.

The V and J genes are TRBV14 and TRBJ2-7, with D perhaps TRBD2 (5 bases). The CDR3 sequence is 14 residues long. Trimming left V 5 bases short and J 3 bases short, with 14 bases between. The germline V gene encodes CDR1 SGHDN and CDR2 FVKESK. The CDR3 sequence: CASSSPRRLYEQYF. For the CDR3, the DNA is TGTGCCAGCAGCTCCCCCCGGAGGCTCTACGAGCAGTACTTC.

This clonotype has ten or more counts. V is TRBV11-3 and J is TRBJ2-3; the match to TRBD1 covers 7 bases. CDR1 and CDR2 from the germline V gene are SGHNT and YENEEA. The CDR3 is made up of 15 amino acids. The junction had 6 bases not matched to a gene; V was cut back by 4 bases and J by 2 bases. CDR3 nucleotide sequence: TGTGCCAGCAGCTCGCGGACAGGATCCACAGATACGCAGTATTTT. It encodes CASSSRTGSTDTQYF.

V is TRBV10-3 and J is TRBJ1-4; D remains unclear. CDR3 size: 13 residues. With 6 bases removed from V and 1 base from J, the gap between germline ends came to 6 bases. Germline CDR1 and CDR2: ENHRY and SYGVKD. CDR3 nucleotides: TGTGCCATCAGCCGGGGAACTAATGAAAAACTGTTTTTT. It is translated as CAISRGTNEKLFF.

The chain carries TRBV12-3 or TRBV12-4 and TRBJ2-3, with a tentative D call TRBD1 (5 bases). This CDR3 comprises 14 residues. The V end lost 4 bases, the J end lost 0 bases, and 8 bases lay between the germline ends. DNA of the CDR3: TGTGCCAGCAGTTGGACACGAAGCACAGATACGCAGTATTTT. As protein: CASSWTRSTDTQYF.

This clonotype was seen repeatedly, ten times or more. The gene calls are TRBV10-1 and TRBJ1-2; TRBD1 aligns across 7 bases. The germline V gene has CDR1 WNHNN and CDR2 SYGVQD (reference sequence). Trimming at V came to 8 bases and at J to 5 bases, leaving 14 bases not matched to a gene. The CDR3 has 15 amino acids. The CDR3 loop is CASGGGGASEYGYTF. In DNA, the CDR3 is TGCGCCAGCGGGGGAGGGGGCGCATCAGAATATGGCTACACCTTC.

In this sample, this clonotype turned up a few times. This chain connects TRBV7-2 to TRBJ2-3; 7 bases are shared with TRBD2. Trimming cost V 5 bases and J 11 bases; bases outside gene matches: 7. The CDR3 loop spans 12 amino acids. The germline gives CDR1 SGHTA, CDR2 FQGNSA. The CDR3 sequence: CASSRRSGEQYF. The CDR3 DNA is TGTGCCAGCAGCCGGCGGAGCGGGGAGCAGTATTTT.

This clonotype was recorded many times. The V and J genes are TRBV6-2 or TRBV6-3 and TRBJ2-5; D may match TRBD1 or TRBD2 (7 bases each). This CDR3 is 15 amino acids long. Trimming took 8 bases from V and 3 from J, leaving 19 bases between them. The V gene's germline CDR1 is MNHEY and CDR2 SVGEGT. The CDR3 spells CASDLRRGGKETQYF. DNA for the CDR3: TGTGCCAGCGATCTTCGCAGGGGGGGGAAAGAGACCCAGTACTTC.

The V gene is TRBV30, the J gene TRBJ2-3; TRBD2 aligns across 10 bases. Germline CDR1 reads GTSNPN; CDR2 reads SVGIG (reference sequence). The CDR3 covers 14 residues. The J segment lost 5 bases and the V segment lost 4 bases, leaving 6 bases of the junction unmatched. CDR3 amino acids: CAWILAGAGDTQYF. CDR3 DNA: TGTGCCTGGATTCTAGCGGGGGCTGGAGATACGCAGTATTTT. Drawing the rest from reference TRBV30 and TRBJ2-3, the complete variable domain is SQTIHQWPATLVQPVGSPLSLECTVEGTSNPNLYWYRQAAGRGLQLLFYSVGIGQISSEVPQNLSASRPQDRQFILSSKKLLLSDSGFYLCAWILAGAGDTQYFGPGTRLTVL.

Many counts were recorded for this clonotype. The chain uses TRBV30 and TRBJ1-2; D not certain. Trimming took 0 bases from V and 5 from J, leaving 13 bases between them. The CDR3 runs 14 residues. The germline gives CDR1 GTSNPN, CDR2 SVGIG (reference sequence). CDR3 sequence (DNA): TGTGCCTGGAGTGTACTACGAGTAGGGTATGGCTACACCTTC. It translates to CAWSVLRVGYGYTF.

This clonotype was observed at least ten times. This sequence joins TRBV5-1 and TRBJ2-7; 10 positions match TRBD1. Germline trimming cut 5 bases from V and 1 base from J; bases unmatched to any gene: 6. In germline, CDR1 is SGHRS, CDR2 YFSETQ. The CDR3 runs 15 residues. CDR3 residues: CASSPGTGASYEQYF. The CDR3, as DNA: TGCGCCAGCAGTCCCGGGACAGGGGCTTCCTACGAGCAGTACTTC.

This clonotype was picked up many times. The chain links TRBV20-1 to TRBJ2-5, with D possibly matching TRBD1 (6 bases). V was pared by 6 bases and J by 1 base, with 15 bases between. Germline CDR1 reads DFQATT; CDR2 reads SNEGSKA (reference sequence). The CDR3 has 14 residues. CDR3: CSAYRGQFQETQYF. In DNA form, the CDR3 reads TGCAGTGCGTATAGAGGACAGTTCCAAGAGACCCAGTACTTC.

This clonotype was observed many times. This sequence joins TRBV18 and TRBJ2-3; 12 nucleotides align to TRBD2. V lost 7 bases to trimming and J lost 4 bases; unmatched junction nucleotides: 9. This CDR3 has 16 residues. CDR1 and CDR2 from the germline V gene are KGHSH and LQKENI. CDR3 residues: CASFPGLAGWADTQYF. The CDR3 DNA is TGTGCCAGCTTTCCGGGACTAGCGGGTTGGGCAGATACGCAGTATTTT.

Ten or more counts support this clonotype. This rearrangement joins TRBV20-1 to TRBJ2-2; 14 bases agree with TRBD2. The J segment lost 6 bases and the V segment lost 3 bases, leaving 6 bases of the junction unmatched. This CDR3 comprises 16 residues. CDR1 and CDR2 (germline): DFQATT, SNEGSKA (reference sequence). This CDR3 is CSARGTSGSWAGELFF. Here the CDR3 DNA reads TGCAGTGCTAGGGGGACTAGCGGGAGTTGGGCCGGGGAGCTGTTTTTT.

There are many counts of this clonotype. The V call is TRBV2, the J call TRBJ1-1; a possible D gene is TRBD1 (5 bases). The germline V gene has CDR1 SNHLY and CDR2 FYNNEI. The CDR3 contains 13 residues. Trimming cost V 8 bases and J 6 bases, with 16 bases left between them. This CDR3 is CASGHSGYSEAFF. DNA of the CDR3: TGTGCCAGCGGACACTCGGGGTATTCTGAAGCTTTCTTT.

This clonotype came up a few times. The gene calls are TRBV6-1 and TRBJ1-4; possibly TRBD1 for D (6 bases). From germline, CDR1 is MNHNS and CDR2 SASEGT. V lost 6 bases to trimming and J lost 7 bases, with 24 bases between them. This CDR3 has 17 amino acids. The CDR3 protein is CASRKGWYRDTSEKLFF. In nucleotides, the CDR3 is TGTGCCAGCAGGAAAGGATGGTATAGGGACACAAGTGAAAAACTGTTTTTT.

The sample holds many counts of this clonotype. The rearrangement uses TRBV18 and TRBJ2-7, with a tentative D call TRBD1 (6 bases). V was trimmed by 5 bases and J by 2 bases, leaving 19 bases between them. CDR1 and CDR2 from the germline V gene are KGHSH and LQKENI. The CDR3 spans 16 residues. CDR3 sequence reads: CASSSTQDRSPYEQYF. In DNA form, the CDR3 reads TGTGCCAGCTCATCGACCCAGGACAGATCCCCCTACGAGCAGTACTTC.

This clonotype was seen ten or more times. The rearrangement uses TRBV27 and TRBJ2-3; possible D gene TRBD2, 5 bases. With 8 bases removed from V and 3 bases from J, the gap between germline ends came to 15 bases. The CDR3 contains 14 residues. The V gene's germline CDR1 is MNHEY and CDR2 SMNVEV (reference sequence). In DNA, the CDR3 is TGTGCCAGCTCACGTCTAGGCGGGACAGATACGCAGTATTTT. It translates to CASSRLGGTDTQYF.

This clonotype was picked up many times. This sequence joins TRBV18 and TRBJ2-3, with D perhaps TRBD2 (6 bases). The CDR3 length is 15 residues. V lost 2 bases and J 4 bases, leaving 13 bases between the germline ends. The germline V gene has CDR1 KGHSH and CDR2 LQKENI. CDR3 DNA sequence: TGTGCCAGCTCACCATCCGGAGGGCGGCCAGATACGCAGTATTTT. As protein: CASSPSGGRPDTQYF.

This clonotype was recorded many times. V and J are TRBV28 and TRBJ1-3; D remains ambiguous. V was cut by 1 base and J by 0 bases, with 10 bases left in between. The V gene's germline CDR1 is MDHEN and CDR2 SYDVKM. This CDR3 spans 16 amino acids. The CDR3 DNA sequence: TGTGCCAGCAGTTTATTTGGGCAATACTCTGGAAACACCATATATTTT. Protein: CASSLFGQYSGNTIYF.

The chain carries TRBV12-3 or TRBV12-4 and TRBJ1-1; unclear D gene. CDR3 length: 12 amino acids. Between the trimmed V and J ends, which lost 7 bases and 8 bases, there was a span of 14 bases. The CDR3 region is CASIGRRAEAFF. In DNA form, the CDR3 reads TGTGCCAGCATCGGCCGTAGGGCGGAAGCTTTCTTT.

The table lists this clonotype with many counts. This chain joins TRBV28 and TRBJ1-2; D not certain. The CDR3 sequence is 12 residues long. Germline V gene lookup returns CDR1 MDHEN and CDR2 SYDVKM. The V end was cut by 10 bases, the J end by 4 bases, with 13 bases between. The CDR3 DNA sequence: TGTGCCACCTCACGGACTCTCTATGGCTACACCTTC. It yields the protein CATSRTLYGYTF.

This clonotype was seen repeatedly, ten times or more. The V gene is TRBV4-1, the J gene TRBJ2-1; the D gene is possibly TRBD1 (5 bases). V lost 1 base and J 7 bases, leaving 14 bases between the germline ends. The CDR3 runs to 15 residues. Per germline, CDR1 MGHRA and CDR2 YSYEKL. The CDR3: CASSQGTRESNEQFF. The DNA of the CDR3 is TGCGCCAGCAGCCAAGGCACCAGGGAAAGTAATGAGCAGTTCTTC.

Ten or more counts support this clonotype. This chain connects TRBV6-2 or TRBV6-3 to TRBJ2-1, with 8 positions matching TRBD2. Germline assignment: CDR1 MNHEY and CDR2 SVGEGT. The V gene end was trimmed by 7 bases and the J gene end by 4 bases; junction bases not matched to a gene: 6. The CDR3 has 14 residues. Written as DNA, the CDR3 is TGTGCCAGCAACGGGGGGGGCCAATACAATGAGCAGTTCTTC. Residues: CASNGGGQYNEQFF.

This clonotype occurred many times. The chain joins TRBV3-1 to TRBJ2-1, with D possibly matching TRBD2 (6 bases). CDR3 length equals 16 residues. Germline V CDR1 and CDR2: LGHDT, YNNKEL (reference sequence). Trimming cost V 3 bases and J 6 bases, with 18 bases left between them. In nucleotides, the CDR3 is TGTGCCAGCAGCCAGGCATCAGCGGGTGGTTTCAATGAGCAGTTCTTC. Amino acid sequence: CASSQASAGGFNEQFF.